This TCR beta chain was captured by sequencing in a study of T cell responses to AZD1222 COVID-19 vaccine. Study outcomes and limitations: Donors were chiefly white British, with a greater number of females, and clonal diversity was perhaps underestimated.

Libraries were prepared by immunoSEQ multiplex PCR; TCRdb keeps only in-frame clonotypes and omits some of them. The sample shows 84,000 or so clones, 90% of them seen only once. CDR3 length: 13 amino acids. The germline V and J ends were trimmed by 8 bases and 7 bases, with 12 bases remaining between them. The V gene's germline CDR1 is SGHNT and CDR2 YENEEA. Of note for this clone: Its target is unknown.

The sequence was obtained from an adult who received the AZD1222 COVID-19 vaccine. Sequencing used peripheral blood, obtained 28 days after the second AZD1222 dose. The chain is built from TRBV11-3 and TRBJ1-6; unclear D gene. DNA for the CDR3: TGTGCCAGCGGTCGGCAGGAGAATTCACCCCTCCACTTT. Residues: CASGRQENSPLHF. The whole variable domain, remainder taken from reference TRBV11-3 and TRBJ1-6, is EAGVVQSPRYKIIEKKQPVAFWCNPISGHNTLYWYLQNLGQGPELLIRYENEEAVDDSQLPKDRFSAERLKGVDSTLKIQPAELGDSAVYLCASGRQENSPLHFGNGTRLTVT.